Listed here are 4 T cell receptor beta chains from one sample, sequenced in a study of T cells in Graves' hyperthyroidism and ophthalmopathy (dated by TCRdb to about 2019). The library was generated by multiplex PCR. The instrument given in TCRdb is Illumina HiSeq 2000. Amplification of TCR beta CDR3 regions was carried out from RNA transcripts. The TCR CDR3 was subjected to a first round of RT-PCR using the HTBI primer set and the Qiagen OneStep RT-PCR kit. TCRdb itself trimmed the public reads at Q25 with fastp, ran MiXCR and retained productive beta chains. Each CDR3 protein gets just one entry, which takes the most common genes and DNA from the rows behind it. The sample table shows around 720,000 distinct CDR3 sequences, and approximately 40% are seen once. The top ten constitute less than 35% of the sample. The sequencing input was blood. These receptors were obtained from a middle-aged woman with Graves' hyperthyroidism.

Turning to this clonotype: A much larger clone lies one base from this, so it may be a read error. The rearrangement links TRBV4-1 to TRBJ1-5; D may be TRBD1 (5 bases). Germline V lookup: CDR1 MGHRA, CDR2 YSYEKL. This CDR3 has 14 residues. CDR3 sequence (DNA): TGTGCCAGCAGTCCGGGGACGGACAATCGGCCCCAGCATTTT. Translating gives CASSPGTDNRPQHF.

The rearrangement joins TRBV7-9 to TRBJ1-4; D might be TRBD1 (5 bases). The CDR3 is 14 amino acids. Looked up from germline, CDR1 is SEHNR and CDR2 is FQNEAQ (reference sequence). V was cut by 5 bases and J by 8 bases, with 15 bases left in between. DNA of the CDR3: TGTGCCAGCAGCCCTATTGGGGGAAGCGAAAAACTGTTTTTT. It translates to CASSPIGGSEKLFF.

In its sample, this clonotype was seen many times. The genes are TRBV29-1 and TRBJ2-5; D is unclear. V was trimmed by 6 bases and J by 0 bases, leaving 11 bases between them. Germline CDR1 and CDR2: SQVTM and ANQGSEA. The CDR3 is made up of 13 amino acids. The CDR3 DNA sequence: TGCAGCGTCGCTAACAGCAACCAAGAGACCCAGTACTTC. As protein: CSVANSNQETQYF.

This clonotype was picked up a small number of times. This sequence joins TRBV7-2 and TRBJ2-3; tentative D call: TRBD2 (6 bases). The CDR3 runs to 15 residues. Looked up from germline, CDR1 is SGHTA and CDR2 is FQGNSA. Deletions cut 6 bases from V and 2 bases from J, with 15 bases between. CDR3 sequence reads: CASRLLGSSTDTQYF. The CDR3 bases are TGTGCCAGCAGGCTTCTCGGGAGTTCCACAGATACGCAGTATTTT.